One and the same sample provided the 27 T cell receptor beta chains below, sequenced in a study of T cells in Graves' hyperthyroidism and ophthalmopathy. Amplified TCR beta CDR3 regions derived from RNA transcripts. The HTBI set primed first-round TCR CDR3 RT-PCR. TCRdb independently ran MiXCR on the multiplex PCR reads; one entry per CDR3 protein. Here the sample spans some 400,000 distinct CDR3 sequences, approximately 15% being singletons. The sequencing sample was made of blood. The receptor set was obtained from a woman between 55 and 75 years old with Graves' hyperthyroidism.

This clonotype was counted ten times or more. V and J are TRBV12-3 or TRBV12-4 and TRBJ2-2; D is perhaps TRBD1 (6 bases). The CDR3 is made up of 15 amino acids. Between the trimmed V and J ends, which lost 6 bases and 4 bases, there was a span of 15 bases. CDR3 nucleotide sequence: TGTGCCAGCAGGCTGGGGGCGCCGGGCACCGGGGAGCTGTTTTTT. Encoded protein: CASRLGAPGTGELFF.

This clonotype was found many times. Here the CDR3 reads CASSERGSSTDTQYF. For the CDR3, the DNA is TGTGCCAGCAGTGAGCGCGGGAGTTCCACAGATACGCAGTATTTT. The chain links TRBV6-1 to TRBJ2-3; 7 bases agree with TRBD2. Germline CDR1 and CDR2: MNHNS and SASEGT. The CDR3 is 15 amino acids. V shed 3 bases and J 2 bases; nucleotides not matched to a gene: 5.

This clonotype appeared many times. The CDR3 DNA sequence: TGTGCCTGGAGTGGTCGGGGATCGGGCTACACCTTC. As protein: CAWSGRGSGYTF. The V call is TRBV30, the J call TRBJ1-2; D gene uncertain. The CDR3 totals 12 residues. The germline V gene has CDR1 GTSNPN and CDR2 SVGIG (reference sequence). Trimming cost V 1 base and J 8 bases, with 11 bases left between them.

This sequence joins TRBV4-1 and TRBJ1-2; D call uncertain. Germline V gene sequence: CDR1 MGHRA, CDR2 YSYEKL. Trimming removed 0 bases at V and 5 bases at J, with 13 bases between. This CDR3 is 15 amino acids long. CDR3: CASSQDWERRYGYTF. DNA of the CDR3: TGCGCCAGCAGCCAAGACTGGGAACGGAGATATGGCTACACCTTC.

This clonotype has a count of ten or more. The chain joins TRBV12-3 or TRBV12-4 to TRBJ1-5, with TRBD1 identical over 7 bases. Losses at the gene ends were 2 bases for V and 2 bases for J; bases not matched to a gene: 3. There are 15 residues in the CDR3. The CDR3 nucleotides are TGTGCCAGCAGTTTACAAGGGGGCGGCAATCAGCCCCAGCATTTT. It yields the protein CASSLQGGGNQPQHF.

In its sample, this clonotype was seen many times. The chain uses TRBV7-2 and TRBJ2-5; the match to TRBD2 covers 8 bases. V shed 6 bases, J shed 4 bases, and the junction held 10 bases outside the gene matches. Germline CDR1 and CDR2: SGHTA and FQGNSA. This CDR3 is built from 15 residues. The CDR3 nucleotides are TGTGCCAGCAGGCCTTCGGGGGGGCTAACAGAGACCCAGTACTTC. The encoded protein is CASRPSGGLTETQYF.

This clonotype was recorded many times. V gene TRBV29-1 combines with J gene TRBJ2-1, with TRBD2 matching 9 bases. Unmatched junction bases numbered 7, after V lost 3 bases and J lost 7 bases. This CDR3 has 14 residues. Germline-derived CDR1 and CDR2 are SQVTM and ANQGSEA. CDR3 loop: CSVDRPSGINEQFF. CDR3 nucleotides: TGCAGCGTTGACCGGCCTAGCGGGATAAATGAGCAGTTCTTC.

This clonotype occurred many times. J is TRBJ2-7 and V is TRBV3-1; TRBD1 matches 7 bases. Unmatched junction bases numbered 11, after V lost 0 bases and J lost 0 bases. There are 18 residues in the CDR3. The germline CDR1 and CDR2 sequences are LGHDT and YNNKEL (reference sequence). The CDR3, as DNA: TGTGCCAGCAGCCAAGATCGCCCAGGACAGGACAGCTCCTACGAGCAGTACTTC. Amino acid sequence: CASSQDRPGQDSSYEQYF.

V is TRBV28 and J is TRBJ2-3; TRBD2 agrees at 9 bases. V lost 2 bases, J lost 0 bases, and 15 bases stayed unmatched. This CDR3 is 20 amino acids long. Per germline, CDR1 MDHEN and CDR2 SYDVKM. CDR3 in amino acids: CASSLPPLSSSGTSTDTQYF. Written as DNA, the CDR3 is TGTGCCAGCAGTTTACCCCCACTATCCTCTAGCGGGACTAGCACAGATACGCAGTATTTT.

In this sample, this clonotype turned up many times. The chain is built from TRBV12-3 or TRBV12-4 and TRBJ2-7; 10 nucleotides line up with TRBD2. The trim removed 2 bases at V and 5 bases at J, leaving 0 bases unmatched. The CDR3 runs 13 residues. CDR3: CASSLLAGDEQYF. CDR3 in DNA: TGTGCCAGCAGTTTACTAGCGGGAGACGAGCAGTACTTC.

The CDR3 coding sequence is TGTGCCATCAGTGAGTCTAAGCAAGAGACCCAGTACTTC. Translated: CAISESKQETQYF. This chain joins TRBV10-3 and TRBJ2-5; no definite D call. The CDR3 sequence is 13 residues long. V was clipped by 0 bases and J by 2 bases, with 4 bases between them. CDR1 ENHRY and CDR2 SYGVKD come from the germline V gene.

The rearrangement uses TRBV28 and TRBJ1-1; D possibly corresponds to TRBD1 (5 bases). Germline-derived CDR1 and CDR2 are MDHEN and SYDVKM. The CDR3 has 14 residues. V was trimmed by 6 bases and J by 6 bases, leaving 17 bases between them. The CDR3 coding sequence is TGTGCCAGCAGCCAAGAAGCCGGGGACGCTGAAGCTTTCTTT. The encoded protein is CASSQEAGDAEAFF.

In this sample, this clonotype turned up many times. The V gene is TRBV24-1, the J gene TRBJ2-5, with 9 positions matching TRBD1. The V and J ends lost 8 bases and 5 bases, in that order; junction bases with no gene match: 5. The CDR3 loop spans 13 amino acids. Germline V gene lookup returns CDR1 KGHDR and CDR2 SFDVKD. The CDR3 sequence is CATTAGQGETQYF. The CDR3 nucleotides read TGTGCCACCACGGCAGGACAGGGGGAGACCCAGTACTTC.

This clonotype was found many times. The genes are TRBV20-1 and TRBJ2-5, with D unclear. The ends were cut back, 2 bases at V and 4 bases at J, with 20 bases in the middle. The CDR3 runs 16 residues. CDR1 DFQATT and CDR2 SNEGSKA come from the germline V gene (reference sequence). DNA of the CDR3: TGCAGTGCTAGACGGATGGCGTATAGGGTGGGAGAGACCCAGTACTTC. Its protein product is CSARRMAYRVGETQYF.

This clonotype came up many times. The gene calls are TRBV5-1 and TRBJ2-2; D is unresolved. The ends were cut back, 2 bases at V and 2 bases at J, with 10 bases in the middle. Germline V gene lookup returns CDR1 SGHRS and CDR2 YFSETQ. The CDR3 has 15 amino acids. This chain's CDR3 is CASSFTTLNTGELFF. CDR3 DNA: TGCGCCAGCAGCTTCACCACACTAAACACCGGGGAGCTGTTTTTT.

This clonotype was counted ten times or more. The chain recombines TRBV28 with TRBJ1-2; 9 positions match TRBD1. The CDR3 is 14 residues long. Germline V gives CDR1 MDHEN, CDR2 SYDVKM. With 6 bases clipped from V and 4 bases from J, the junction kept 6 bases outside the gene matches. The CDR3 protein is CASRVPGQGYGYTF. Written as DNA, the CDR3 is TGTGCCAGCAGGGTTCCGGGACAGGGCTATGGCTACACCTTC.

This clonotype was recorded many times. The V gene is TRBV7-3, the J gene TRBJ2-3; 7 bases match TRBD1. Trimming removed 2 bases from V and 3 bases from J; junction bases left unmatched: 5. CDR3 length equals 15 residues. The germline V gene encodes CDR1 SGHTA and CDR2 FQGTGA. CDR3 amino acids: CASSLWGQPTDTQYF. CDR3 nucleotide sequence: TGTGCCAGCAGCTTATGGGGACAGCCGACAGATACGCAGTATTTT.

This clonotype appeared many times. The chain uses TRBV28 and TRBJ1-3; no firm D call. V dropped 6 bases and J dropped 2 bases, with 14 bases sitting between them. Germline values: CDR1 MDHEN, CDR2 SYDVKM. This CDR3 contains 15 residues. The CDR3 spells CASSPSRQAGNTIYF. The CDR3 bases are TGTGCCAGCAGCCCTTCTCGGCAGGCTGGAAACACCATATATTTT.

There are a few counts of this clonotype. This sequence joins TRBV5-6 and TRBJ2-1, with D possibly called TRBD1 or TRBD2 (5 bases each). CDR3 length: 13 residues. Trimming stripped 4 bases from V and 5 bases from J, with 10 bases between. In germline, CDR1 is SGHDT, CDR2 YYEEEE. CDR3 in DNA: TGTGCCAGCAGCATGGGACCCCACAATGAGCAGTTCTTC. Translated, it gives CASSMGPHNEQFF.

This clonotype was observed at least ten times. The chain is built from TRBV2 and TRBJ1-6; TRBD1 aligns across 7 bases. The CDR3 totals 15 residues. The V gene's germline CDR1 is SNHLY and CDR2 FYNNEI. J gave up 7 bases and V 7 bases, and 10 bases lay outside the gene matches. The CDR3 nucleotides read TGTGCCAGCACCCTTCGACAGGGCCTAAATTCACCCCTCCACTTT. It encodes CASTLRQGLNSPLHF.

Ten or more counts support this clonotype. The chain links TRBV18 to TRBJ2-1; the D is unclear. CDR1 is KGHSH, CDR2 LQKENI, per germline. V was shortened by 1 base and J by 0 bases, with 10 bases between the two germline ends. The CDR3 is 16 amino acids. For the CDR3, the DNA is TGTGCCAGCTCACCACGACCGCCGAGCTCCTACAATGAGCAGTTCTTC. It specifies CASSPRPPSSYNEQFF.

The chain employs TRBV11-2 and TRBJ2-3, with D perhaps TRBD1 (6 bases). Trimming took 5 bases from V and 0 from J, leaving 15 bases between them. This CDR3 is 16 amino acids long. The germline V gene encodes CDR1 SGHAT and CDR2 FQNNGV. CDR3 region: CASSAYVDSSTDTQYF. The CDR3 bases are TGTGCCAGCAGCGCTTACGTGGACAGTAGCACAGATACGCAGTATTTT.

There are many counts of this clonotype. The chain carries TRBV2 and TRBJ1-1; no clear D. Trimming took 2 bases from V and 11 from J, leaving 15 bases between them. The CDR3 is made up of 13 amino acids. Germline V gene data show CDR1 as SNHLY and CDR2 as FYNNEI. As DNA, the CDR3 is TGTGCCAGCAGTGAAATGTCCACTCTTACGGCTTTCTTT. Translated, it gives CASSEMSTLTAFF.

The chain uses TRBV30 and TRBJ2-1; 9 nucleotides line up with TRBD1. The CDR3 is 16 residues long. CDR1 is GTSNPN and CDR2 is SVGIG in the germline V gene (reference sequence). Unmatched junction bases numbered 9, after V lost 3 bases and J lost 3 bases. The CDR3 sequence: CAWRRWTGEDYNEQFF. The CDR3 nucleotides read TGTGCCTGGAGACGTTGGACAGGGGAGGACTACAATGAGCAGTTCTTC.

As concerns this clonotype: A read error may be the cause here, since a much bigger clone is one base away. Here the CDR3 reads CATERDSASTDTQYF. The CDR3 DNA reads as TGTGCCACGGAGAGGGACAGTGCCAGCACAGATACGCAGTATTTT. The chain has TRBV15 and TRBJ2-3; 7 bases line up with TRBD1. Germline V gene data show CDR1 as LNHNV and CDR2 as YYDKDF (reference sequence). V lost 9 bases to trimming and J lost 0 bases; unmatched junction nucleotides: 9. There are 15 residues in the CDR3. Using reference TRBV15 and TRBJ2-3 for the parts outside the CDR3, the full variable domain is DAMVIQNPRYQVTQFGKPVTLSCSQTLNHNVMYWYQQKSSQAPKLLFHYYDKDFNNEADTPDNFQSRRPNTSFCFLDIRSPGLGDTAMYLCATERDSASTDTQYFGPGTRLTVL.

This clonotype was seen ten or more times. V and J are TRBV6-2 or TRBV6-3 and TRBJ1-2, with a weak D call TRBD1 (6 bases). The CDR3 is made up of 15 amino acids. The V gene lost 8 bases and the J gene lost 0 bases, with 16 bases spanning the gap. Germline lookup yields CDR1 MNHEY and CDR2 SVGEGT. CDR3 residues: CASRRTEGANYGYTF. The CDR3 DNA reads as TGTGCCAGCCGAAGGACGGAGGGGGCTAACTATGGCTACACCTTC.

This clonotype appeared a few times. The V and J genes are TRBV6-2 or TRBV6-3 and TRBJ2-5; 7 nucleotides match TRBD1. The CDR3 is 15 amino acids. The ends lost 4 bases at V and 5 bases at J; junction bases unmatched: 10. Germline CDR1 reads MNHEY; CDR2 reads SVGEGT. DNA of the CDR3: TGTGCCAGCAGTTCCGCGGACAGGCCCCAGGAGACCCAGTACTTC. Its protein product is CASSSADRPQETQYF.